Listed below are T cell receptor beta chains from one sample, sequenced in a study of shared clonotypes between healthy human individuals. Only in-frame clones appear in the TCRdb table, and some are missing; sequencing was by immunoSEQ multiplex PCR. The sample yields about 110,000 clones, around 68% seen once. The sample comprised memory CD8+ T cells sorted from blood. The receptors shown here come from a woman between 25 and 40 years old in good health. CDR3s leave out the opening cysteine and the closing phenylalanine or tryptophan. D genes are given only for firm matches.

TRBV18,.,TRBJ2-3,ASSTDGDPDTQY
TRBV25-1,TRBD2,TRBJ2-1,ASTWGGSGMSSYNEQF
TRBV28,.,TRBJ2-2,ASSSSSPGSEELF
TRBV10-1,.,TRBJ1-3,ASSESRLGSGNTIY
TRBV21-1,.,TRBJ2-7,ASSNRASSSYEQY
TRBV11-2,.,TRBJ2-7,ASSMFAGGFYEQY
TRBV5-6,.,TRBJ2-3,ASSFNLRHTDTQY
TRBV12-2,.,TRBJ1-1,ASRIIGTGGWHTEAF
TRBV27,TRBD2,TRBJ2-5,ASRGGGSVETQY
TRBV29-1,TRBD1,TRBJ2-7,SAGDRAYEQY
TRBV6-6,.,TRBJ2-7,ASSYSGGLGYEQY
TRBV7-8,.,TRBJ1-5,ASSLAYSQPQH
TRBV14,.,TRBJ2-1,ASSQMQLNEQF
TRBV2,.,TRBJ2-7,ASSPDRIYEQY
TRBV27,.,TRBJ2-1,ASSLINHPGYEQF
TRBV29-1,TRBD1,TRBJ2-7,SVGQGPTYEQY
TRBV29-1,TRBD1,TRBJ2-7,SVGQVYEQY
TRBV5-1,TRBD2,TRBJ2-2,ASSLLAGDTGELF
TRBV7-9,TRBD1,TRBJ1-5,ASSLNAGGNQPQH
TRBV19,.,TRBJ2-2,ASSIDVAGELF
TRBV9,.,TRBJ2-2,ASSQARSNTGELF
TRBV28,TRBD1,TRBJ2-6,ASSPKGTGTGLPSGANVLT
TRBV5-1,TRBD1,TRBJ2-1,ASSLPTGGNEQF
TRBV4-1,.,TRBJ2-5,ASSPDIQREQY